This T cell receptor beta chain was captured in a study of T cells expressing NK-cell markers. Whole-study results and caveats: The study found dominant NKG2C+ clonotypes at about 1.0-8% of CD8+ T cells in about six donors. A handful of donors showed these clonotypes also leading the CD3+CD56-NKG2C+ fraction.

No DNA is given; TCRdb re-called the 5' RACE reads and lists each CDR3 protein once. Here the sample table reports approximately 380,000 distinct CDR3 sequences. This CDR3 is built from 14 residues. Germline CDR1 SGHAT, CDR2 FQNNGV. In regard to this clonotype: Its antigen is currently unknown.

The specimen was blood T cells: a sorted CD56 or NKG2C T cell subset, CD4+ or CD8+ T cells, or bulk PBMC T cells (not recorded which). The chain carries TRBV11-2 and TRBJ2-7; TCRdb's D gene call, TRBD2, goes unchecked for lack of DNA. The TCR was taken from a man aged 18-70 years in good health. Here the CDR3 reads CASSLRREDGEQYF.